The rows below give T cell receptor beta chains drawn from one sample of a study of chemoradiotherapy in HPV16-positive cancers. The protocol was immunoSEQ multiplex PCR, while the TCRdb copy is restricted to in-frame clones and leaves out a portion. Of approximately 12,000 clones in the sample, roughly 84% were seen once. The specimen was blood, collected from a patient who underwent chemoradiotherapy. Every receptor here comes from a human donor with HPV-associated anogenital cancer. The CDR3 runs from the conserved cysteine through the conserved F or W. The D gene is left open where the match is weak. Only some rows state a clone size, as once, few, many or a class for expanded clones.

. . TRBJ1-5 TRBV10-3 TGTGCCATCAGTAGGGACTCCAATAATCAGCCCCAGCATTTT CAISRDSNNQPQHF
TRBD1 . TRBJ1-6 TRBV30 TGTGCCTCTATGTACGGGCGGGCAGGGGGGAATTCACCCCTCCACTTT CASMYGRAGGNSPLHF
TRBD2 . TRBJ2-1 TRBV6-1 TGTGCCAGCAGTGCTTCTCTAGCGGGGGGGTTTAATGAGCAGTTCTTC CASSASLAGGFNEQFF
. . TRBJ1-2 TRBV5-1 TGCGCCAGCAGCTTGGGGAAAGCTAATGGCTACACCTTC CASSLGKANGYTF
TRBD1 . TRBJ2-5 TRBV7-9 TGTGCCAGCAGCTTAGGGACAGGGGTCAGGCAAGAGACCCAGTACTTC CASSLGTGVRQETQYF
. once TRBJ2-5 TRBV6-6 TGTGCCAGCAGTTCACAGAGAGTACAAGAGACCCAGTACTTC CASSSQRVQETQYF
TRBD1 . TRBJ2-2 TRBV6-5 TGTGCCAGCAGAGGACAGGGGGCTGTCGGGGAGCTGTTTTTT CASRGQGAVGELFF
. . TRBJ2-6 TRBV19 TGTGCCAGTAGTATATGGGGGGCTGGGGCCAACGTCCTGACTTTC CASSIWGAGANVLTF
TRBD2 . TRBJ2-5 TRBV5-1 TGCGCCAGCAGCTTGGGGGCTGAGGGAGGGGAGACCCAGTACTTC CASSLGAEGGETQYF
. . TRBJ2-7 TRBV7-9 TGTGCCAGCGCCGACCAGGGTCCCCCCTACGAGCAGTACTTC CASADQGPPYEQYF
. . TRBJ1-6 TRBV18 TGTGCCAGCTCACAGACGACAGGCTCCTATAATTCACCCCTCCACTTT CASSQTTGSYNSPLHF
. . TRBJ1-2 TRBV27 TGTGCCAGCTCCCCAATAGGTCGGGGCTACACCTTC CASSPIGRGYTF
. . TRBJ2-2 TRBV7-3 TGTGCCAGCAGCTTGTGGGGCCTCGACACCGGGGAGCTGTTTTTT CASSLWGLDTGELFF
. . TRBJ2-7 TRBV5-6 TGTGCCAGCAGCTTGGACTGGGGAGCCTACGAGCAGTACTTC CASSLDWGAYEQYF
. . TRBJ1-1 TRBV12-5 TGTGCTAGTGGGGGGGGCCAGGGGAACGTTGGCGTTGAAGCTTTCTTT CASGGGQGNVGVEAFF
. once TRBJ1-1 TRBV18 TGTGCCAGCTCAGAGTCAAGGAACACTGAAGCTTTCTTT CASSESRNTEAFF
. . TRBJ2-6 TRBV30 TGTGCCTGGAGCCCAGATGGGGCCAACGTCCTGACTTTC CAWSPDGANVLTF
. . TRBJ1-6 TRBV6-1 TGTGCCAGCAGGCAACGAGGGCCCCTCCACTTT CASRQRGPLHF
. . TRBJ2-1 TRBV6-6 TGTGCCAGCAGGCCGACCGGGCCCGGCAATGAGCAGTTCTTC CASRPTGPGNEQFF
. . TRBJ1-2 TRBV19 TGTGCCAGTAGTACGGCAGGGACTTATGGCTACACCTTC CASSTAGTYGYTF
TRBD1 . TRBJ2-5 TRBV19 TGTGCCAGTGGAGGGACAGGGAGTGGGAAGACCCAGTACTTC CASGGTGSGKTQYF
. . TRBJ2-2 TRBV7-7 TGTGCCAGCAGCTACGGACAGCCGAACACCGGGGAGCTGTTTTTT CASSYGQPNTGELFF
. . TRBJ1-2 TRBV2 TGTGCCAGCAGTGAAGTGGCAGGGAAGGGCTATGGCTACACCTTC CASSEVAGKGYGYTF
TRBD1 . TRBJ1-2 TRBV7-9 TGTGCCAGCAGCCAAGGGACAGATTATTCCTATGGCTACACCTTC CASSQGTDYSYGYTF
. . TRBJ1-5 TRBV4-1 TGCGCCAGCAGCCAGGTGGGGTTCGCTAACATACCGGGAACAAGGAGGAGGCAGCCCCAGCATTTT CASSQVGFANIPGTRRRQPQHF
. . TRBJ1-5 TRBV10-3 TGTGCCATCAGTGACGACGGTTTCAATCAGCCCCAGCATTTT CAISDDGFNQPQHF
TRBD1 . TRBJ1-2 TRBV10-3 TGTGCCACCCAGGGGACAGATTCTAACTATGGCTACACCTTC CATQGTDSNYGYTF
TRBD1 . TRBJ1-2 TRBV27 TGTGCCAGCAGTTTAACAGGGGACTATGGCTACACCTTC CASSLTGDYGYTF
. . TRBJ1-2 TRBV19 TGTGCCAGTAGTATCCCCGGAGAGAGCTATGGCTACACCTTC CASSIPGESYGYTF
TRBD2 few TRBJ2-5 TRBV7-8 TGTGCCAGCAGCCAAAGCGGGGGGGCCGGGGAGACCCAGTACTTC CASSQSGGAGETQYF
. . TRBJ1-1 TRBV4-2 TGTGCCAGCAGCAGCCAGGGAGGCGACACTGAAGCTTTCTTT CASSSQGGDTEAFF
. . TRBJ1-1 TRBV6-5 TGTGCCAGCAGTTCCGACCGACAGGTCATCACTGAAGCTTTCTTT CASSSDRQVITEAFF
TRBD1 . TRBJ1-1 TRBV28 TGTGCCAGCAGCCGGTCCTCTTCCGGGACAGGAGAAGCTTTCTTT CASSRSSSGTGEAFF
. . TRBJ1-2 TRBV5-1 TGCGCCAGCAGCTTTGAGGGCCTCAACTATGGCTACACCTTC CASSFEGLNYGYTF
. few TRBJ1-3 TRBV5-1 TGCGCCAGCAGCTTTGGTGTCCGGACAAAGCTAGGAAACACCATATATTTT CASSFGVRTKLGNTIYF
TRBD1 once TRBJ2-3 TRBV5-1 TGCGCCAGCAGCTCCAGCCGAAGGACAGGGGGCCCAGATACGCAGTATTTT CASSSSRRTGGPDTQYF
. . TRBJ2-1 TRBV18 TGTGCCAGCTCACCAGACACAGATACCTACAATGAGCAGTTCTTC CASSPDTDTYNEQFF
TRBD2 . TRBJ2-3 TRBV14 TGTGCCAGCAGCCCTATAGCGGGACCCACAGATACGCAGTATTTT CASSPIAGPTDTQYF
TRBD2 . TRBJ2-5 TRBV4-1 TGCGCCAGCAGCCAAGATGTCTCTGGGGGGGGAATCGGAGAGACCCAGTACTTC CASSQDVSGGGIGETQYF
. . TRBJ1-3 TRBV30 TGTGCCTGGAGTGGTGGGGCCTCTGGAAACACCATATATTTT CAWSGGASGNTIYF
. once TRBJ1-1 TRBV30 TGTGCCTGGAGTGTGATGCACGGACGGTATGCTGAAGCTTTCTTT CAWSVMHGRYAEAFF
TRBD2 . TRBJ2-2 TRBV7-6 TGTGCCAGCAGCCCAAGGGTGGCTAGCGGGGGGGCGAACACCGGGGAGCTGTTTTTT CASSPRVASGGANTGELFF
. . TRBJ1-2 TRBV2 TGTGCCAGCAGTGAGAGCGTTAACTATGGCTACACCTTC CASSESVNYGYTF
. . TRBJ2-1 TRBV11-2 TGTGCCAGCAGGATGTCAGATAGCTCCTACAATGAGCAGTTCTTC CASRMSDSSYNEQFF
. . TRBJ1-4 TRBV19 TGTGCCAGTACCCACGGCGGGCGGACTAATGAAAAACTGTTTTTT CASTHGGRTNEKLFF
. once TRBJ1-1 TRBV5-5 TGTGCCAGCATTTTTGGGGTGACTGAAGCTTTCTTT CASIFGVTEAFF
. . TRBJ1-3 TRBV2 TGTGCCAGCAGTGAAATTAATAAGGGCCCCTCTGGAAACACCATATATTTT CASSEINKGPSGNTIYF
. . TRBJ1-1 TRBV5-1 TGCGCCAGCAGCGCCCGGACAGATAAGAACACTGAAGCTTTCTTT CASSARTDKNTEAFF
. . TRBJ2-3 TRBV5-5 TGTGCCAGCAGCTTGGGGACAGCCACAGATACGCAGTATTTT CASSLGTATDTQYF
. few TRBJ1-2 TRBV7-9 TGTGCCAGCTCCTCCGGCCGGGCCGGCTACACCTTC CASSSGRAGYTF
. . TRBJ2-7 TRBV7-2 TGTGCCAGCAGCTCAGACACCTACGAGCAGTACTTC CASSSDTYEQYF
. . TRBJ2-3 TRBV30 TGTGCCTGGAGTCCGGGTTCAGATACGCAGTATTTT CAWSPGSDTQYF
. . TRBJ1-5 TRBV19 TGTGCCAGTAGCAAAGACAGTCTTAATCAGCCCCAGCATTTT CASSKDSLNQPQHF
. . TRBJ2-4 TRBV29-1 TGCAGCGTTGAAGAGGGTAGCGACATTCAGTACTTC CSVEEGSDIQYF
. . TRBJ2-5 TRBV7-2 TGTGCCAGCAGTTTAGACGGCAGGGAAGGAGAGACCCAGTACTTC CASSLDGREGETQYF